Below are 10 T cell receptor beta chains sequenced from a single sample in a study of blood T cell repertoires in COVID-19. Generated by immunoSEQ multiplex PCR, the TCRdb table keeps only in-frame clones and is missing some. The sample comprises roughly 230,000 clones, around four fifths of which are singletons, and roughly 8.6% rests with the top ten. The sample was peripheral blood. Receptor source: a man aged 35-49 years with active or convalescent COVID-19.

The J gene is TRBJ1-2, the V gene TRBV11-3; D call uncertain. The length of the CDR3 is 13 residues. The germline V gene encodes CDR1 SGHNT and CDR2 YENEEA. Trimming took 3 bases from V and 7 from J, leaving 12 bases between them. The CDR3 region has the DNA TGTGCCAGCAGCTTCGACACCCGGGGTGGCTACACCTTC. Protein product: CASSFDTRGGYTF.

This clone appeared a few times. The chain links TRBV27 to TRBJ1-2; tentatively, D is TRBD1 (6 bases). The CDR3 totals 15 residues. V lost 5 bases to trimming and J lost 6 bases, with 19 bases between them. CDR1 MNHEY and CDR2 SMNVEV come from the germline V gene (reference sequence). The CDR3 reads CASSRLQQGKDGYTF. In DNA form, the CDR3 reads TGTGCCAGCAGTCGTCTTCAACAGGGAAAAGATGGCTACACCTTC.

The rearrangement joins TRBV30 to TRBJ1-6; TRBD1 matches at 8 bases. Germline loops: CDR1 GTSNPN, CDR2 SVGIG (reference sequence). The CDR3 contains 15 residues. The ends lost 1 base at V and 4 bases at J; junction bases unmatched: 3. CDR3 in amino acids: CAWSERTGYNSPLHF. In nucleotides, the CDR3 is TGTGCCTGGAGTGAAAGGACAGGGTATAATTCACCCCTCCACTTT. The whole variable domain, remainder taken from reference TRBV30 and TRBJ1-6, is SQTIHQWPATLVQPVGSPLSLECTVEGTSNPNLYWYRQAAGRGLQLLFYSVGIGQISSEVPQNLSASRPQDRQFILSSKKLLLSDSGFYLCAWSERTGYNSPLHFGNGTRLTVT.

The chain carries TRBV6-6 and TRBJ1-5; D unclear. Trimming took off 5 bases at V and 0 bases at J, with 8 bases between the two ends. Germline V gene data show CDR1 as MNHNY and CDR2 as SVGAGI (reference sequence). The CDR3 consists of 14 residues. This CDR3 reads CASSPNSSNQPQHF. In DNA form, the CDR3 reads TGTGCCAGCAGTCCTAATAGTAGCAATCAGCCCCAGCATTTT.

This sequence joins TRBV28 and TRBJ2-7; possible D gene TRBD1, 6 bases. Trimming pared 6 bases from V and 0 bases from J, leaving 12 bases between. Germline lookup yields CDR1 MDHEN and CDR2 SYDVKM. CDR3 size: 14 residues. The CDR3, as DNA: TGTGCCAGCAGAACCACAGGGAGCTCCTACGAGCAGTACTTC. This gives the protein CASRTTGSSYEQYF. The complete variable domain, with remaining parts taken from reference TRBV28 and TRBJ2-7, reads DVKVTQSSRYLVKRTGEKVFLECVQDMDHENMFWYRQDPGLGLRLIYFSYDVKMKEKGDIPEGYSVSREKKERFSLILESASTNQTSMYLCASRTTGSSYEQYFGPGTRLTVT.

The chain links TRBV5-1 to TRBJ1-1; D may be TRBD1 (6 bases). The germline CDR1 and CDR2 sequences are SGHRS and YFSETQ. The germline V and J ends were trimmed by 0 bases and 0 bases, with 18 bases remaining between them. There are 18 residues in the CDR3. CDR3: CASSLAGQGKVMNTEAFF. CDR3 nucleotide sequence: TGCGCCAGCAGCTTGGCCGGTCAGGGGAAAGTCATGAACACTGAAGCTTTCTTT.

The chain employs TRBV27 and TRBJ1-2; TRBD1 matches 11 bases. The CDR3 runs 15 residues. V shed 0 bases and J 4 bases; nucleotides not matched to a gene: 1. The germline V gene encodes CDR1 MNHEY and CDR2 SMNVEV (reference sequence). The CDR3 DNA sequence: TGTGCCAGCAGTTTATCAGGACAGGGGGCCTATGGCTACACCTTC. Translated, it gives CASSLSGQGAYGYTF.

This clone showed up just once. V gene TRBV5-1 combines with J gene TRBJ1-2; D is uncertain. The length of the CDR3 is 13 residues. CDR1 SGHRS and CDR2 YFSETQ come from the germline V gene. Trimming left V 3 bases short and J 5 bases short, with 11 bases between. CDR3 region: CASSSGDKYGYTF. The CDR3 nucleotides read TGCGCCAGCAGCTCCGGGGATAAGTATGGCTACACCTTC.

The rearrangement links TRBV4-2 to TRBJ1-2; no clear D gene. Germline loops: CDR1 LGHNA, CDR2 YNFKEQ. The CDR3 length is 17 residues. V was cut by 1 base and J by 0 bases, with 15 bases left in between. For the CDR3, the DNA is TGTGCCAGCAGCCAAGTGTTCGGGGATGAAACTAACTATGGCTACACCTTC. Translation: CASSQVFGDETNYGYTF.

The chain is built from TRBV5-1 and TRBJ2-1; 8 bases match TRBD2. The CDR3 sequence is 14 residues long. Germline V gene lookup returns CDR1 SGHRS and CDR2 YFSETQ. The V and J ends lost 4 bases and 4 bases, in that order; junction bases with no gene match: 4. The CDR3 protein is CASSRPSGYNEQFF. CDR3 nucleotides: TGCGCCAGCAGCAGACCTAGCGGGTACAATGAGCAGTTCTTC.